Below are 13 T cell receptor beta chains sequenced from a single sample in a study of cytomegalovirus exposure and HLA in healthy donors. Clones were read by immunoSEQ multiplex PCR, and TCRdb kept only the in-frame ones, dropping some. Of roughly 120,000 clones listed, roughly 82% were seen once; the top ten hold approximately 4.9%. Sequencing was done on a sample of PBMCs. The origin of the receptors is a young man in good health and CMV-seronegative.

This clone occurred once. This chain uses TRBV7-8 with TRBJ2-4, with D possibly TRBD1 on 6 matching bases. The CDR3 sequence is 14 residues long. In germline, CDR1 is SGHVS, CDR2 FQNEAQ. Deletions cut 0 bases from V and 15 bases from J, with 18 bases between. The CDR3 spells CASSLAGAAHDRYF. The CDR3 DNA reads TGTGCCAGCAGCTTAGCGGGGGCAGCCCACGATCGGTACTTC.

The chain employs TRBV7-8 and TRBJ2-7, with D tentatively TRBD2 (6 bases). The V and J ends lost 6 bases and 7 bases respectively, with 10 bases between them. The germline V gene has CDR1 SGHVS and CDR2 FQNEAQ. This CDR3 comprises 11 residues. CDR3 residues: CASRGGSEQYF. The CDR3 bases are TGTGCCAGCAGAGGAGGGAGTGAGCAGTACTTC. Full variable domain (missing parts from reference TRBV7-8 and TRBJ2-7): GAGVSQSPRYKVAKRGQDVALRCDPISGHVSLFWYQQALGQGPEFLTYFQNEAQLDKSGLPSDRFFAERPEGSVSTLKIQRTQQEDSAVYLCASRGGSEQYFGPGTRLTVT.

In DNA form, the CDR3 reads TGTGCCGGGAAGACCGGGACAGCCGATCAGCCCCAGCATTTT. It codes for CAGKTGTADQPQHF. The V gene is TRBV2, the J gene TRBJ1-5, with TRBD1 matching over 7 bases. The V and J ends lost 11 bases and 5 bases, in that order; junction bases with no gene match: 12. Germline loops: CDR1 SNHLY, CDR2 FYNNEI. The CDR3 covers 14 residues.

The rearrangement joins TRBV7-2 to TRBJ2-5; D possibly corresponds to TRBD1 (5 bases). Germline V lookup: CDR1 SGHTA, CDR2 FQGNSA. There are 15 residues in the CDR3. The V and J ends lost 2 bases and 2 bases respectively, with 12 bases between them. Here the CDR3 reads CASSLPGPGQETQYF. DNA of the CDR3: TGTGCCAGCAGCTTACCAGGACCAGGGCAAGAGACCCAGTACTTC.

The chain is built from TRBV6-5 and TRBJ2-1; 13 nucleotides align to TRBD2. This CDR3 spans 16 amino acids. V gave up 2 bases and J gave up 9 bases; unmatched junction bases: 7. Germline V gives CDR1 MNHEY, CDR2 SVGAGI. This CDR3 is CASSYLTSGGAAEQFF. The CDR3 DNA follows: TGTGCCAGCAGTTACCTTACTAGCGGGGGGGCCGCTGAGCAGTTCTTC.

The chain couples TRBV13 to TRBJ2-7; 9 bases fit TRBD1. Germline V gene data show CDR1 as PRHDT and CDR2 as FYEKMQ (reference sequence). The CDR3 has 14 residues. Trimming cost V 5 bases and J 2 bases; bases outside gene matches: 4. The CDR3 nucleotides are TGTGCCAGCAGCCTACGGACAGGGGCCTACGAGCAGTACTTC. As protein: CASSLRTGAYEQYF.

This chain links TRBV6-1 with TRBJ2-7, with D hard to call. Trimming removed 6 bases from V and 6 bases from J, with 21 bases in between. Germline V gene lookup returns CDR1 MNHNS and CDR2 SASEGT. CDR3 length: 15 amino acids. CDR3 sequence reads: CASRPSPRSPGEQYF. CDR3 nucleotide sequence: TGTGCCAGCAGACCCTCTCCGCGGTCCCCTGGCGAGCAGTACTTC.

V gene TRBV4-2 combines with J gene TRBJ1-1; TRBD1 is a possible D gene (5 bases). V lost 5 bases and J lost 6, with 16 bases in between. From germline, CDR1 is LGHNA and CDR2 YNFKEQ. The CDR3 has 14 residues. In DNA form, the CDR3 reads TGTGCCAGCAGCGTCCCCCGGGGGTCCTCTGAAGCTTTCTTT. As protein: CASSVPRGSSEAFF.

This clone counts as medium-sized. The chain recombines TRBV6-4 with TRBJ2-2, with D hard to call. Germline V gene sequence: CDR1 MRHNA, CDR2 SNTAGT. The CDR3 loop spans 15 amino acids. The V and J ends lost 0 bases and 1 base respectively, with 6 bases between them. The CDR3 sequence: CASSDSIQNTGELFF. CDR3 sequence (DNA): TGTGCCAGCAGTGACTCGATACAGAACACCGGGGAGCTGTTTTTT.

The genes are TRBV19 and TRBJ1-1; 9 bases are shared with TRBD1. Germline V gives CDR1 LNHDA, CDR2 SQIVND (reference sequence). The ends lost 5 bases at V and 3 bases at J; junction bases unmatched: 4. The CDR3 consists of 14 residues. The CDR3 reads CASSPRQGDTEAFF. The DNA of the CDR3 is TGTGCCAGTAGTCCTCGACAGGGGGACACTGAAGCTTTCTTT. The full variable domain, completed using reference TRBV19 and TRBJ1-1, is DGGITQSPKYLFRKEGQNVTLSCEQNLNHDAMYWYRQDPGQGLRLIYYSQIVNDFQKGDIAEGYSVSREKKESFPLTVTSAQKNPTAFYLCASSPRQGDTEAFFGQGTRLTVV.

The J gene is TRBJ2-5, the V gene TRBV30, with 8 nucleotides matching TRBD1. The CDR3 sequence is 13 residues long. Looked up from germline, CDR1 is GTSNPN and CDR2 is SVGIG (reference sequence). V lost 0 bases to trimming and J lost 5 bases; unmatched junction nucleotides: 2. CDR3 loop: CAWSVPGGETQYF. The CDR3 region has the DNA TGTGCCTGGAGTGTCCCAGGGGGCGAGACCCAGTACTTC.

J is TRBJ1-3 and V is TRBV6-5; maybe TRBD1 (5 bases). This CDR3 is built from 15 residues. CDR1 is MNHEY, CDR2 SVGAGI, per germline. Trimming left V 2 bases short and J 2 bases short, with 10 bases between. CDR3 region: CASSYGLGPGNTIYF. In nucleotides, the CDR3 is TGTGCCAGCAGTTACGGCTTGGGGCCTGGAAACACCATATATTTT.

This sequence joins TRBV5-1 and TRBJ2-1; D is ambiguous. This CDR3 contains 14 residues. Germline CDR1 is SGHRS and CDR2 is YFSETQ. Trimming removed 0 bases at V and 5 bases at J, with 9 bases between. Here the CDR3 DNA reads TGCGCCAGCAGCTTGGTGGTCGAGAACAATGAGCAGTTCTTC. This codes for CASSLVVENNEQFF.